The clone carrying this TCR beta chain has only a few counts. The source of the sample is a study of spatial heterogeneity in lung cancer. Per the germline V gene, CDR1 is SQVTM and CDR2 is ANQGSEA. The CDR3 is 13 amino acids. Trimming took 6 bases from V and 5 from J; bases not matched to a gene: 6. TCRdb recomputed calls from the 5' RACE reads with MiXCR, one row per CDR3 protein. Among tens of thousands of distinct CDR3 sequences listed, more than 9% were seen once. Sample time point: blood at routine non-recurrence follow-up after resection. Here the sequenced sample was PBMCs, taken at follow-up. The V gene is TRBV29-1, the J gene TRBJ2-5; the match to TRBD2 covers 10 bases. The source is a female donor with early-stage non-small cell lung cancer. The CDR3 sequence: CSVQRGGYETQYF. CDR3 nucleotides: TGCAGCGTCCAGCGGGGGGGATATGAGACCCAGTACTTC. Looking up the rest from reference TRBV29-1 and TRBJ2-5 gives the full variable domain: SAVISQKPSRDICQRGTSLTIQCQVDSQVTMMFWYRQQPGQSLTLIATANQGSEATYESGFVIDKFPISRPNLTFSTLTVSNMSPEDSSIYLCSVQRGGYETQYFGPGTRLLVL.